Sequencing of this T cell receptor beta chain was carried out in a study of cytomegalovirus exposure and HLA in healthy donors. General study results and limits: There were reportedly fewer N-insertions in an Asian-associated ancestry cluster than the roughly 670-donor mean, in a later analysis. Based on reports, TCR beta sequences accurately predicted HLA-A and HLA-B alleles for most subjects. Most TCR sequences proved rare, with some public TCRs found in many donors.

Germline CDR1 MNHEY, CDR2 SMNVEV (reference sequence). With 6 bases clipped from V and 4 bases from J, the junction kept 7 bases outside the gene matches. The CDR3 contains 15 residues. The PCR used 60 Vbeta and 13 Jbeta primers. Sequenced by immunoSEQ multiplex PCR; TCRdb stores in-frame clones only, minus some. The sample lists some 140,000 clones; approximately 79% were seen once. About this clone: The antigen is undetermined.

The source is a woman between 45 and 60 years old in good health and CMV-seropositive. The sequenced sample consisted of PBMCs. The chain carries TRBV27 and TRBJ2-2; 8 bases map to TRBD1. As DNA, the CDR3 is TGTGCCAGCAGCTCCGGACAGGGACCCACCGGGGAGCTGTTTTTT. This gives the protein CASSSGQGPTGELFF.